A selection of T cell receptor beta chains follows, all from one sample in a study of blood T cells in healthy people across ages. Via MiXCR, TCRdb re-called the 5' RACE reads, giving one row per CDR3 protein. The sample lists 1.2 million to 1.5 million distinct CDR3 sequences; approximately 42% were seen once. The sequenced sample consisted of blood. Source of these receptors: a woman younger than 35 in good health. Both conserved end residues are part of each CDR3. A D gene is named only where the DNA matches it firmly. Rows give clone size only sometimes, using once, few, many, or a class for an expanded clone.

j_call: TRBJ2-7; v_call: TRBV3-1; clone_size: NA; d_call: NA; cdr3_aa: CASSQRMSYEQYF; cdr3_nt: TGTGCCAGCAGCCAACGAATGTCCTACGAGCAGTACTTC
j_call: TRBJ1-2; v_call: TRBV6-5; clone_size: NA; d_call: NA; cdr3_aa: CASGRPFDYGYTF; cdr3_nt: TGTGCCAGCGGGCGGCCATTTGACTATGGCTACACCTTC
j_call: TRBJ1-4; v_call: TRBV20-1; clone_size: NA; d_call: TRBD1; cdr3_aa: CSARVAGGEKLFF; cdr3_nt: TGCAGTGCTAGAGTGGCAGGGGGGGAAAAACTGTTTTTT
j_call: TRBJ1-2; v_call: TRBV27; clone_size: NA; d_call: TRBD1; cdr3_aa: CASSFNRGNYGYTF; cdr3_nt: TGTGCCAGCAGTTTCAACAGGGGGAACTATGGCTACACCTTC
j_call: TRBJ2-5; v_call: TRBV11-1; clone_size: NA; d_call: NA; cdr3_aa: CASSLVGTNEQYF; cdr3_nt: TGTGCCAGCAGCCTAGTGGGTACGAATGAGCAGTACTTC
j_call: TRBJ2-2; v_call: TRBV20-1; clone_size: NA; d_call: NA; cdr3_aa: CSARRGWGTGELFF; cdr3_nt: TGCAGTGCTAGACGGGGCTGGGGCACCGGGGAGCTGTTTTTT
j_call: TRBJ2-3; v_call: TRBV5-1; clone_size: many; d_call: TRBD1; cdr3_aa: CASSFRDSFFLGTQYF; cdr3_nt: TGCGCCAGCAGCTTCCGGGACAGCTTTTTCTTGGGGACGCAGTATTTT
j_call: TRBJ2-7; v_call: TRBV7-9; clone_size: NA; d_call: NA; cdr3_aa: CASGHRESYEQYF; cdr3_nt: TGTGCCAGCGGCCACCGGGAGAGCTACGAGCAGTACTTC
j_call: TRBJ2-1; v_call: TRBV7-2; clone_size: NA; d_call: TRBD2; cdr3_aa: CASSPRTGLANEQFF; cdr3_nt: TGTGCCAGCAGCCCCCGAACAGGACTAGCGAATGAGCAGTTCTTC
j_call: TRBJ2-5; v_call: TRBV7-9; clone_size: NA; d_call: NA; cdr3_aa: CASSLMGLEKETQYF; cdr3_nt: TGTGCCAGCAGCTTAATGGGACTTGAGAAAGAGACCCAGTACTTC
j_call: TRBJ2-4; v_call: TRBV18; clone_size: few; d_call: TRBD2; cdr3_aa: CASSHQREASGEQYF; cdr3_nt: TGTGCCAGCTCACACCAGCGGGAGGCCTCGGGGGAGCAGTACTTC
j_call: TRBJ1-5; v_call: TRBV20-1; clone_size: few; d_call: NA; cdr3_aa: CSARVGGANQPQHF; cdr3_nt: TGCAGTGCTAGAGTTGGAGGGGCCAATCAGCCCCAGCATTTT
j_call: TRBJ1-2; v_call: TRBV3-1; clone_size: NA; d_call: NA; cdr3_aa: CASSQAPSWGGDGYTF; cdr3_nt: TGTGCCAGCAGCCAAGCACCCTCCTGGGGGGGGGATGGCTACACCTTC
j_call: TRBJ2-5; v_call: TRBV5-1; clone_size: NA; d_call: NA; cdr3_aa: CASSSLGAISYNEQYF; cdr3_nt: TGCGCCAGCAGCTCCTTGGGGGCCATCTCCTACAATGAGCAGTACTTC
j_call: TRBJ2-3; v_call: TRBV7-2; clone_size: NA; d_call: NA; cdr3_aa: CASSFRSGGGRSDTQYF; cdr3_nt: TGTGCCAGCAGCTTCCGTTCAGGCGGGGGCCGCTCAGATACGCAGTATTTT
j_call: TRBJ2-7; v_call: TRBV20-1; clone_size: NA; d_call: TRBD2; cdr3_aa: CSAHSGSPSYEQYF; cdr3_nt: TGCAGTGCACATAGCGGGAGCCCCTCCTACGAGCAGTACTTC
j_call: TRBJ2-7; v_call: TRBV27; clone_size: NA; d_call: NA; cdr3_aa: CAGSFRGRNEQYF; cdr3_nt: TGTGCCGGCAGTTTCCGGGGGCGGAATGAGCAGTACTTC
j_call: TRBJ2-1; v_call: TRBV6-1; clone_size: NA; d_call: TRBD2; cdr3_aa: CASSLRGLASGTCEQFF; cdr3_nt: TGTGCCAGCAGCCTTAGGGGCCTGGCTAGCGGGACCTGTGAGCAGTTCTTC
j_call: TRBJ1-6; v_call: TRBV5-1; clone_size: NA; d_call: TRBD1; cdr3_aa: CASSSLTGDGSNSPPHF; cdr3_nt: TGCGCCAGCAGCTCACTAACAGGGGACGGTAGTAATTCACCCCCCCACTTT
j_call: TRBJ2-5; v_call: TRBV24-1; clone_size: few; d_call: NA; cdr3_aa: CATSDYMTGGWETQYF; cdr3_nt: TGTGCCACCAGTGACTACATGACCGGGGGCTGGGAGACCCAGTACTTC
j_call: TRBJ2-2; v_call: TRBV4-2; clone_size: NA; d_call: NA; cdr3_aa: CASSSGFDTGELFF; cdr3_nt: TGTGCCAGCAGCTCAGGGTTCGACACCGGGGAGCTGTTTTTT
j_call: TRBJ1-2; v_call: TRBV4-1; clone_size: NA; d_call: NA; cdr3_aa: CASSQETGNYGYIF; cdr3_nt: TGCGCCAGCAGCCAAGAAACCGGGAACTATGGCTACATCTTC
j_call: TRBJ2-1; v_call: TRBV4-2; clone_size: few; d_call: NA; cdr3_aa: CASSQAGRASYNEQFF; cdr3_nt: TGTGCCAGCAGCCAAGCCGGGCGGGCGTCCTACAATGAGCAGTTCTTC
j_call: TRBJ1-2; v_call: TRBV7-9; clone_size: few; d_call: NA; cdr3_aa: CASSLVGQSGYTF; cdr3_nt: TGTGCCAGCAGCTTAGTCGGTCAATCCGGCTACACCTTC
j_call: TRBJ2-1; v_call: TRBV6-1; clone_size: NA; d_call: TRBD2; cdr3_aa: CASRSSGSGLAGELEQFF; cdr3_nt: TGTGCCAGCAGATCTTCCGGTTCGGGACTAGCGGGAGAACTTGAGCAGTTCTTC
j_call: TRBJ2-7; v_call: TRBV12-3/TRBV12-4; clone_size: NA; d_call: NA; cdr3_aa: CATGRQGGSYEQYF; cdr3_nt: TGTGCCACCGGTAGACAGGGAGGTTCCTACGAGCAGTACTTC
j_call: TRBJ2-3; v_call: TRBV5-1; clone_size: NA; d_call: NA; cdr3_aa: CASSLFPPSTDTQYF; cdr3_nt: TGCGCCAGCAGCTTGTTCCCACCAAGCACAGATACGCAGTATTTT
j_call: TRBJ2-1; v_call: TRBV20-1; clone_size: NA; d_call: TRBD2; cdr3_aa: CSAGAGVLNEQFF; cdr3_nt: TGCAGTGCTGGGGCGGGAGTTCTCAATGAGCAGTTCTTC
j_call: TRBJ1-2; v_call: TRBV20-1; clone_size: few; d_call: TRBD1; cdr3_aa: CSARAGDRGPYGYTF; cdr3_nt: TGCAGTGCTAGAGCAGGGGACAGGGGGCCCTATGGCTACACCTTC